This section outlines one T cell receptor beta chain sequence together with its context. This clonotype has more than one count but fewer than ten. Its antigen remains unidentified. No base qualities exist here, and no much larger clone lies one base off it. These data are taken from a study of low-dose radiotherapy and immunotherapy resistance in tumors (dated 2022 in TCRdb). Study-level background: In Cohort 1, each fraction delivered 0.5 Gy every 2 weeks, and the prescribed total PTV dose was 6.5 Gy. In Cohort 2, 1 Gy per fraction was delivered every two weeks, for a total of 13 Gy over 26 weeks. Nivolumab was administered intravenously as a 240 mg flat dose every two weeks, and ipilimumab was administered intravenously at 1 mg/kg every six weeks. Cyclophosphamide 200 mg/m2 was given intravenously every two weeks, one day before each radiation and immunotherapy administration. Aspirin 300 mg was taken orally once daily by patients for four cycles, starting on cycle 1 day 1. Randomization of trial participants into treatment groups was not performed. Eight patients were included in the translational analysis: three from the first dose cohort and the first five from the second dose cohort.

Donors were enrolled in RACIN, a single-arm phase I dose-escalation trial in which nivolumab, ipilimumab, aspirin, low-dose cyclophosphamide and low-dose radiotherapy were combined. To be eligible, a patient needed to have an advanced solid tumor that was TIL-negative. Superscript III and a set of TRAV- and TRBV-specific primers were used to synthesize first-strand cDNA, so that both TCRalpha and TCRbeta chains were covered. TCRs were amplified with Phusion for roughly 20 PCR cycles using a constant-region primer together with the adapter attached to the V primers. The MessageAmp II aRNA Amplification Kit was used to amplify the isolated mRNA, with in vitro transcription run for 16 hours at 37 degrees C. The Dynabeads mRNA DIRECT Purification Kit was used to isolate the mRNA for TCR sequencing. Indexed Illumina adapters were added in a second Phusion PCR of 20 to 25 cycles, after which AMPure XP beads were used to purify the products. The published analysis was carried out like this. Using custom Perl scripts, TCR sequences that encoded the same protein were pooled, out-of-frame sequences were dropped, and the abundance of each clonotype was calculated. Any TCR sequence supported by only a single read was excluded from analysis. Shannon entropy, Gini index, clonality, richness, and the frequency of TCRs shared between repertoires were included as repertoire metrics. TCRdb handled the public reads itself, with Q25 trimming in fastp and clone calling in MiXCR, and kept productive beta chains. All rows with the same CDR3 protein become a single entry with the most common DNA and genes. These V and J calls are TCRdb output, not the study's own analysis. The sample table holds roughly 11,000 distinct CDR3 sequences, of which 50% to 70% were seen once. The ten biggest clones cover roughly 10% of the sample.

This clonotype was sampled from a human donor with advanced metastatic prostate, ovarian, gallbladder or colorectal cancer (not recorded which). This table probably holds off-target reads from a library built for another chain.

CDR3 loop: CASSREKGLTQFF. The DNA is TGTGCCAGCAGTCGCGAGAAGGGACTAACGCAGTTCTTC. The chain was built from TRBV6-6 and TRBJ2-1; 7 middle bases align to TRBD2. Germline trimming amounts to 5 bases on V and 12 bases on J, with 10 as the count of junction bases outside the gene matches. CDR1 and CDR2, per the germline V gene (reference sequence), are MNHNY and SVGAGI. From its cysteine to its phenylalanine, the CDR3 spans 13 amino acids. This entry keeps only the CDR3 DNA: 39 bases, framed from base 1.